This T cell receptor (beta chain) was retrieved from a study of T cell responses to AZD1222 COVID-19 vaccine (dated by TCRdb to about 2021). About the full investigation: TCR sequencing covered more than 230 trial participants: 200 to 210 given two doses of AZD1222 and approximately 25 given two doses of MenACWY control vaccine. Trial participants were enrolled into age subgroups of 18-55, 56-69 and 70-plus years, which contained about 150, 27 and 61 TCR-sequenced participants, respectively. Points the paper makes about the study in general: Epitopes outside the regions mutated in the B.1.351 and B.1.1.7 variants were reportedly recognized by nearly half of the unique spike-specific TCRs. The 56-69-year group was small, and its depth increase did not reach significance, likely because of low power. Because no day 14 peak-response samples were available, the repertoires could be characterized only after the peak T cell response. A significant rise in spike-specific TCR breadth and depth was observed after two AZD1222 doses relative to day 0 and relative to MenACWY recipients. Participants were mostly white British, with more females than males. The authors suggested clonal diversity may have been underestimated. CD4 TCRs associated with the vaccine covered the entire spike protein, and the dominant responses were in regions 160-218 and 743-854. Conclusions about previously exposed vaccinees are limited, since just five or six AZD1222 recipients were seropositive for SARS-CoV-2 at baseline.

CDR1 and CDR2, per the germline V gene, are SQVTM and ANQGSEA. V and J are trimmed by 7 bases and 5 bases, and the gene matches miss 6 bases of the junction. The CDR3 runs 13 amino acids, cysteine and phenylalanine included. Kept here is only the CDR3 DNA, which spans 39 bases and is read in frame from base 1. A note on this clone: Its specific antigen is unknown. No base-level quality is on record; no much larger clone is a single base apart.

The CDR3 regions of human TCRbeta chains were subjected to immunosequencing. The authors' pipeline ran thus. Repertoire TCRs were checked for matches against a reference library of SARS-CoV-2-specific TCRs that had been generated using the MIRA antigen-specificity platform. Breadth was defined as the fraction of unique TCRs that were SARS-CoV-2-associated. Depth was defined as the fraction of total T cells that were SARS-CoV-2-associated. Using the MIRA data, each spike-specific TCR was assigned both to the spike region to which the TCR was reactive and to a CD4 or CD8 class. Log10-transformed breadth and depth values were compared by one-way ANOVA with Sidak's multiple comparisons tests. TCRdb carries this immuneACCESS record with in-frame sequences only. Its versions omit some clonotypes, under half of them owing to an unresolved V gene in the studies checked, with the rest unexplained. V, J and clone size reflect that table, while D and trimming were determined from the DNA. The sample contains 95,000 or so clones, about nine tenths of them found a single time. Approximately 2.8% of the sample lies in the top ten.

The meaning of the sample's time point label: baseline before first vaccination. The treatment or condition label for this specimen denotes: meningococcal conjugate vaccine given as trial control. Samples from vaccinated people were obtained from the UK trials COV001 and COV002, which included a single-blind randomized controlled phase 2/3 trial of AZD1222 (ChAdOx1 nCoV-19) in healthy adults. For TCRbeta chain sequencing, PBMC samples from trial participants were taken at day 0 and at day 28 after the second dose. The source material was peripheral blood, sampled on day 0 of MenACWY control vaccination. This receptor was identified in an adult in good health. The V and J genes are TRBV29-1 and TRBJ2-2; 8 junctional bases match TRBD1. CDR3 loop: CSAQHRGTGELFF. The DNA reads as follows: TGCAGCGCCCAACACAGGGGGACCGGGGAGCTGTTTTTT.